The 10 T cell receptor beta chains given below trace back to one sample, sequenced in a study of beta chain features in type 1 diabetes. Notes on the study in general: Shortening that was moderate but significant affected the TCRB CDR3s of Type 1 diabetes patients in all four CD4+ subsets.

The isolated RNA, all of it, was reverse transcribed, so expressed TCRB transcripts were what got sequenced. The method was immunoSEQ multiplex PCR; TCRdb's version includes in-frame clones alone and lacks a portion of them. The table records about 260,000 clones, around 21% of them present only once. The antigens for these receptors are not known. Sequencing was carried out using naive CD4+ T cells from blood. The receptors here all came from a woman between 35 and 50 years old with type 1 diabetes.

This clone came up a few times. The rearrangement joins TRBV7-2 to TRBJ2-7; the D gene is possibly TRBD2 (6 bases). CDR3 length: 14 residues. Germline CDR1 reads SGHTA; CDR2 reads FQGNSA. Trimming took off 5 bases at V and 2 bases at J, with 13 bases between the two ends. DNA for the CDR3: TGTGCCAGCAGCAGAGGGACTGATCCCTACGAGCAGTACTTC. Translating gives CASSRGTDPYEQYF.

CDR3 in amino acids: CASSLRLAGPNTDTQYF. The CDR3 DNA is TGTGCCAGCAGCTTACGTCTGGCAGGTCCGAACACAGATACGCAGTATTTT. V gene TRBV7-2 combines with J gene TRBJ2-3; D uncertain. The CDR3 runs to 17 residues. Trimming took off 2 bases at V and 2 bases at J, with 17 bases between the two ends. CDR1 is SGHTA, CDR2 FQGNSA, per germline.

This clone was observed a handful of times. V usage is TRBV4-2 and J usage is TRBJ2-5; 7 bases align to TRBD2. This CDR3 contains 15 residues. Germline values: CDR1 LGHNA, CDR2 YNFKEQ. Germline trimming cut 1 base from V and 5 bases from J; bases unmatched to any gene: 7. In DNA, the CDR3 is TGTGCCAGCAGCCAAGGTCAGGGAGCGGGGGAGACCCAGTACTTC. This encodes CASSQGQGAGETQYF.

The CDR3 coding sequence is TGTGCCTGGAGTTTCGCGGGGGAGCAGTACTTC. It is translated as CAWSFAGEQYF. This chain joins TRBV30 and TRBJ2-7, with TRBD2 as a possible D gene (6 bases). Per the germline V gene, CDR1 is GTSNPN and CDR2 is SVGIG (reference sequence). With 2 bases removed from V and 7 bases from J, the gap between germline ends came to 9 bases. The CDR3 covers 11 residues. Together with reference TRBV30 and TRBJ2-7, the CDR3 gives the full variable domain: SQTIHQWPATLVQPVGSPLSLECTVEGTSNPNLYWYRQAAGRGLQLLFYSVGIGQISSEVPQNLSASRPQDRQFILSSKKLLLSDSGFYLCAWSFAGEQYFGPGTRLTVT.

The chain links TRBV5-4 to TRBJ2-2; D is possibly TRBD2 (5 bases). This CDR3 region has 14 residues. Trimming took off 4 bases at V and 5 bases at J, with 12 bases between the two ends. Germline V lookup: CDR1 SGHNT, CDR2 YYREEE (reference sequence). Written as DNA, the CDR3 is TGTGCCAGCAGCCCATCCCGAGGGACCGGGGAGCTGTTTTTT. Encoded protein: CASSPSRGTGELFF.

The CDR3, as DNA: TGTGCCAGCAGTGACTTTGCCCGGGACTATTCCTACGAGCAGTACTTC. Translating gives CASSDFARDYSYEQYF. V is TRBV28 and J is TRBJ2-7, with TRBD2 matching 7 bases. The CDR3 is 16 amino acids. Germline CDR1 MDHEN, CDR2 SYDVKM. V lost 5 bases, J lost 1 base, and 11 bases stayed unmatched. The full variable domain, completed using reference TRBV28 and TRBJ2-7, is DVKVTQSSRYLVKRTGEKVFLECVQDMDHENMFWYRQDPGLGLRLIYFSYDVKMKEKGDIPEGYSVSREKKERFSLILESASTNQTSMYLCASSDFARDYSYEQYFGPGTRLTVT.

A few counts support this clone. This chain joins TRBV2 and TRBJ1-6; D is uncertain. The CDR3 has 13 residues. Germline V lookup: CDR1 SNHLY, CDR2 FYNNEI. The V end lost 6 bases, the J end lost 3 bases, and 6 bases lay between the germline ends. In DNA form, the CDR3 reads TGTGCCAGCAGGAACAGCTATAATTCACCCCTCCACTTT. It specifies CASRNSYNSPLHF.

The chain couples TRBV29-1 to TRBJ2-7; D is uncertain. Germline V gives CDR1 SQVTM, CDR2 ANQGSEA. CDR3 length: 12 residues. V lost 7 bases and J lost 1, with 11 bases in between. The CDR3 region has the DNA TGCAGCGGTATAACTACGTCCTACGAGCAGTACTTC. Translation gives CSGITTSYEQYF.

This clone was detected a few times. The V gene is TRBV5-6, the J gene TRBJ2-3, with 10 bases lining up with TRBD2. Per the germline V gene, CDR1 is SGHDT and CDR2 is YYEEEE. The junction had 6 bases not matched to a gene; V was cut back by 5 bases and J by 0 bases. This CDR3 spans 16 amino acids. The CDR3 sequence is CASSFGLAASTDTQYF. The CDR3 nucleotides are TGTGCCAGCAGTTTCGGACTAGCGGCTAGCACAGATACGCAGTATTTT.

This sequence joins TRBV4-2 and TRBJ1-1; the match to TRBD1 covers 8 bases. Germline-derived CDR1 and CDR2 are LGHNA and YNFKEQ. This CDR3 is built from 15 residues. With 4 bases clipped from V and 3 bases from J, the junction kept 7 bases outside the gene matches. The DNA for the CDR3 is TGTGCCAGCAGCCCTCTAGACAGGGGATACACTGAAGCTTTCTTT. It yields the protein CASSPLDRGYTEAFF.